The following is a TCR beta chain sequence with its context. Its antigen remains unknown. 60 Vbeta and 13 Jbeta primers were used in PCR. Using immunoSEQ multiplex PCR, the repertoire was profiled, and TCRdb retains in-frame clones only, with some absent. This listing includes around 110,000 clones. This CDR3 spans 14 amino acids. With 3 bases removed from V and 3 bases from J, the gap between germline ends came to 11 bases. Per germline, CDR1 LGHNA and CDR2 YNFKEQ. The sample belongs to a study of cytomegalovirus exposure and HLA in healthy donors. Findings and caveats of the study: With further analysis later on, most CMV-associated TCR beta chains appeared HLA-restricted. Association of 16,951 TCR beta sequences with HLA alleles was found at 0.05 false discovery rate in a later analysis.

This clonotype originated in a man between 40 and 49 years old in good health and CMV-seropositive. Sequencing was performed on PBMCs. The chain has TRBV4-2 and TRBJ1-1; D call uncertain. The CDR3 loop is CASSQERSDTEAFF. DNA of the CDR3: TGTGCCAGCAGCCAGGAGAGATCGGACACTGAAGCTTTCTTT.